Detailed here is one T cell receptor beta chain. Data came from immunoSEQ multiplex PCR; TCRdb stores just in-frame clones and leaves some out. The sample contains approximately 80,000 clones, under 80% of which appear only once. This sample was included in a study of blood T cell repertoires in COVID-19. Study-level background: The cDNA or gDNA used as material had been derived from T cells, B-cell-depleted T cells, or PBMCs.

Germline CDR1 is SGHKS and CDR2 is YYEKEE (reference sequence). CDR3 length: 15 amino acids. V shed 3 bases and J shed 4 bases, with 14 bases lying between them. The genes are TRBV5-5 and TRBJ1-5, with TRBD1 as a possible D gene (5 bases). The receptor's source is a human donor in a cohort sampled during active COVID-19. The sequenced material came from peripheral blood. CDR3 sequence (DNA): TGTGCCAGCAGCTGGGACTCCCGAGGAAATCAGCCCCAGCATTTT. This sequence encodes CASSWDSRGNQPQHF.